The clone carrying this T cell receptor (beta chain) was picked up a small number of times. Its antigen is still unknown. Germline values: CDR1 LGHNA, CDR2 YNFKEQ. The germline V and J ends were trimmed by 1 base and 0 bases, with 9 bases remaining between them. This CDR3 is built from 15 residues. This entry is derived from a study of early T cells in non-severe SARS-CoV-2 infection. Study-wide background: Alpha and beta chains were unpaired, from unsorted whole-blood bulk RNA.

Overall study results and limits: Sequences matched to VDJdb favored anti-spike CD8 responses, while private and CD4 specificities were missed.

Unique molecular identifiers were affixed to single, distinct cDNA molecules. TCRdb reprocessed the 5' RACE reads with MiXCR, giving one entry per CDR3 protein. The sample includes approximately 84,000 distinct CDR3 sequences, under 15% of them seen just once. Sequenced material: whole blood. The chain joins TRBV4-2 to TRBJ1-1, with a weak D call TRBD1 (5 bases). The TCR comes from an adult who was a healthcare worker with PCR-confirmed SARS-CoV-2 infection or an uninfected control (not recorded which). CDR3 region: CASSQATAMNTEAFF. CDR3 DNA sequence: TGTGCCAGCAGCCAAGCGACAGCCATGAACACTGAAGCTTTCTTT.